The clone carrying this T cell receptor beta chain was detected many times. Its antigen is not known. The data derive from a study of neurological immune-mediated disorders. Overall study: The study included around 35 multiple sclerosis patients, about 31 relapsing-remitting and 3 secondary progressive. Study-wide results and caveats: HTLV-1-associated myelopathy ranked highest for TCR clonal expansion and multiple sclerosis lowest, beneath healthy controls.

The authors obtained over 170 million TCR-beta sequences from 15-18 subjects per sequencing run. TCRdb itself ran the 5' RACE reads through MiXCR, one entry per CDR3 protein. The sample includes about 46,000 distinct CDR3 sequences, 3% to 3.5% seen only once; the top ten take about 14%. This CDR3 region has 12 residues. The V gene's germline CDR1 is MNHNS and CDR2 SASEGT. V lost 0 bases to trimming and J lost 2 bases, with 2 bases between them. This clonotype was sampled from a woman in her fifties or sixties with multiple sclerosis. The specimen sequenced was PBMCs. The rearrangement joins TRBV6-1 to TRBJ2-7; D unresolved. CDR3 amino acids: CASSEAAYEQYV. The CDR3, as DNA: TGTGCCAGCAGTGAAGCAGCCTACGAGCAGTACGTC.